The 5 T cell receptor beta chains reported below all come from one sample, sequenced in a study of blood T cell repertoires in COVID-19. The protocol was immunoSEQ multiplex PCR, while the TCRdb copy is restricted to in-frame clones and leaves out a portion. The sample has about 110,000 clones; approximately 85% are singletons. Sequences were obtained from peripheral blood. Source of these receptors: a man aged 45-65 years with acute or convalescent COVID-19.

This clone was recorded a few times. This sequence joins TRBV7-9 and TRBJ1-1, with a weak D call TRBD1 (5 bases). CDR1 SEHNR and CDR2 FQNEAQ come from the germline V gene (reference sequence). This CDR3 has 12 amino acids. V lost 8 bases and J lost 1, with 8 bases in between. The DNA for the CDR3 is TGTGCCAGCGGAGGGGCGAACACTGAAGCTTTCTTT. Translation: CASGGANTEAFF.

The genes are TRBV4-1 and TRBJ1-5; the D gene is possibly TRBD1 (5 bases). V lost 5 bases and J 1 base, leaving 9 bases between the germline ends. CDR3 length: 14 residues. Germline CDR1 is MGHRA and CDR2 is YSYEKL. The CDR3 protein is CASSFRQSNQPQHF. The CDR3 DNA follows: TGCGCCAGCAGCTTTCGACAGAGCAATCAGCCCCAGCATTTT.

The chain has TRBV12-3 or TRBV12-4 and TRBJ2-7; a possible D gene is TRBD2 (5 bases). The CDR3 covers 12 residues. The V and J ends lost 3 bases and 5 bases respectively, with 8 bases between them. The CDR3 sequence: CASSFGEDEQYF. CDR3 in DNA: TGTGCCAGCAGTTTCGGGGAAGACGAGCAGTACTTC.

This chain uses TRBV5-4 with TRBJ2-2; TRBD1 matches 7 bases. V was clipped by 2 bases and J by 0 bases; unmatched bases: 10. This CDR3 spans 18 amino acids. Per the germline V gene, CDR1 is SGHNT and CDR2 is YYREEE (reference sequence). CDR3 nucleotide sequence: TGTGCCAGCAGCTTAAGGGGACAGAGCCTCGCGAACACCGGGGAGCTGTTTTTT. Translation: CASSLRGQSLANTGELFF.

CDR3 DNA: TGTGCCAGCAGCGTAGGGGGCAACATGCTAACCTACAATGAGCAGTTCTTC. Translating gives CASSVGGNMLTYNEQFF. The genes are TRBV9 and TRBJ2-1; the D gene is possibly TRBD1 (5 bases). This CDR3 is 17 amino acids long. Trimming removed 0 bases from V and 2 bases from J, with 15 bases in between. Germline loops: CDR1 SGDLS, CDR2 YYNGEE.